The 5 T cell receptor beta chains presented below share a single source sample, sequenced in a study of CD8+CD57+ T cells in acquired aplastic anemia. Genomic DNA, the template, was used for profiling of the TCR beta VDJ and CDR3. TCRdb re-called the reads through MiXCR, storing one row per CDR3 protein. The data contain some 180,000 distinct CDR3 sequences, around 50% of them seen just once; the ten biggest clones take up 10% to 15%. The authors sequenced patients whose flow cytometry had shown CD8+CD57+ cell expansion. Sequenced: sorted CD4+, CD8+, or CD8+CD57+ T cells (not recorded which) from PBMCs. The receptors originated from a human donor with aplastic anemia.

This rearrangement joins TRBV10-3 to TRBJ2-2; a possible D gene is TRBD2 (5 bases). The ends were cut back, 3 bases at V and 3 bases at J, with 8 bases in the middle. Germline-derived CDR1 and CDR2 are ENHRY and SYGVKD. The CDR3 is 14 residues long. Here the CDR3 reads CAISDDYYTGELFF. The CDR3 DNA follows: TGTGCCATCAGTGATGACTATTACACCGGGGAGCTGTTTTTT.

This chain connects TRBV24-1 to TRBJ1-2; 7 bases match TRBD1. V trimming: 5 bases; J trimming: 0 bases; junction bases outside the gene matches: 14. CDR1 KGHDR and CDR2 SFDVKD come from the germline V gene. The CDR3 has 18 residues. The CDR3 nucleotides read TGTGCCACCAGTGGGGCCTGGGGACAGCCTAGTCCTAACTATGGCTACACCTTC. As protein: CATSGAWGQPSPNYGYTF.

This clonotype has a single count. The V and J genes are TRBV12-3 or TRBV12-4 and TRBJ1-1; a weak D match, TRBD1 (5 bases). The V and J ends lost 8 bases and 4 bases respectively, with 8 bases between them. The CDR3 consists of 11 residues. CDR3 amino acids: CASQGFTEAFF. The CDR3 region has the DNA TGTGCCAGCCAGGGCTTCACTGAAGCTTTCTTT.

This clonotype was counted a few times. V and J are TRBV7-2 and TRBJ2-7; TRBD1 is a possible D gene (5 bases). Between the trimmed V and J ends, which lost 1 base and 2 bases, there was a span of 15 bases. The CDR3 consists of 16 residues. Germline CDR1 reads SGHTA; CDR2 reads FQGNSA. CDR3 residues: CASSLGQGVRAYEQYF. The CDR3 DNA reads as TGTGCCAGCAGCTTAGGGCAGGGTGTTAGGGCCTACGAGCAGTACTTC.

This clonotype was counted many times. The V gene is TRBV5-1, the J gene TRBJ2-7, with D hard to call. This CDR3 region has 12 residues. The ends were cut back, 4 bases at V and 2 bases at J, with 7 bases in the middle. The germline gives CDR1 SGHRS, CDR2 YFSETQ. The CDR3 nucleotides read TGCGCCAGCAGCCGAGAGCCCTACGAGCAGTACTTC. Protein sequence: CASSREPYEQYF.